Described below is a single TCR beta chain sequence and its context. The people who gave samples were healthy Caucasians from Russia, aged roughly 6 to 100. Sample-barcoded 5' priming and a J-beta primer mix drove a second PCR of about 7 to 12 cycles. TCRdb reanalysed the 5' RACE reads using MiXCR and keeps one entry per CDR3 protein. The sample yields about 970,000 distinct CDR3 sequences, approximately 50% seen once. Germline V gene data show CDR1 as MDHEN and CDR2 as SYDVKM. V lost 5 bases and J 10 bases, leaving 21 bases between the germline ends. This CDR3 comprises 14 residues. The record originates from a study of blood T cells in healthy people across ages.

This TCR came from a woman in her sixties or seventies in good health. The chain has TRBV28 and TRBJ2-7; D not certain. Sequencing input: blood. In nucleotides, the CDR3 is TGTGCCAGCAGTGTGAGGAGCGCCTTGGTGGTCCAGTACTTC. Translation gives CASSVRSALVVQYF.